A single T cell receptor beta chain is shown here with its context. Its specificity is not known. These data are taken from a study of T cell responses to AZD1222 COVID-19 vaccine. Data came from immunoSEQ multiplex PCR; TCRdb stores just in-frame clones and leaves some out. The sample has 250,000 to 300,000 clones, about 94% seen once; the top ten hold around 0.5%. This CDR3 region has 14 residues. Germline loops: CDR1 MDHEN, CDR2 SYDVKM. The V end was cut by 1 base, the J end by 9 bases, with 10 bases between. The study's findings and limits: Nearly half of the spike-specific TCRs reportedly recognize variant regions that carry no mutations.

Sequences were derived from peripheral blood, sampled 28 days after the second AZD1222 dose. The TCR originated in an adult who received the AZD1222 COVID-19 vaccine. This chain connects TRBV28 to TRBJ1-6; D unclear. The CDR3 DNA sequence: TGTGCCAGCAGTTTATTCCTGGGTCCTTCACCCCTCCACTTT. Amino acids: CASSLFLGPSPLHF.